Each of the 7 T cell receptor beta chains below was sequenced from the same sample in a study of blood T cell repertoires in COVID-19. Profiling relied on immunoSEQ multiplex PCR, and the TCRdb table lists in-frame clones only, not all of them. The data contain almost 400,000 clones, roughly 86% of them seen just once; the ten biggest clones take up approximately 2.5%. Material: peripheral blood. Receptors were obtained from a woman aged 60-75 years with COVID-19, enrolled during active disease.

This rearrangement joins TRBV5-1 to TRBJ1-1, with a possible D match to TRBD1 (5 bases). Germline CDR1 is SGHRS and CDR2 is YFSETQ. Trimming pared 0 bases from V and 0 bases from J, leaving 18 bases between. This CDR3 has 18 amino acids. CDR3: CASSLGSLPPGMNTEAFF. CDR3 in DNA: TGCGCCAGCAGCTTGGGCAGCCTACCGCCAGGGATGAACACTGAAGCTTTCTTT.

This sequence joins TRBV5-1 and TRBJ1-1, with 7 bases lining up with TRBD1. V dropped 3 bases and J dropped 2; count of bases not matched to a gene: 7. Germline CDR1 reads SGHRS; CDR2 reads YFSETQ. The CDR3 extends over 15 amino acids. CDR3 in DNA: TGCGCCAGCAGCTCCCCGACAGGGCATAACACTGAAGCTTTCTTT. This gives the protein CASSSPTGHNTEAFF.

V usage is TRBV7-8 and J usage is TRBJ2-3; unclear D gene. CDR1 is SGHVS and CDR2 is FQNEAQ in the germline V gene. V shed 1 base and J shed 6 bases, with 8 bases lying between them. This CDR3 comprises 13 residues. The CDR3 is CASSLVSSDTQYF. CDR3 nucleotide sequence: TGTGCCAGCAGCTTAGTGTCTTCGGATACGCAGTATTTT.

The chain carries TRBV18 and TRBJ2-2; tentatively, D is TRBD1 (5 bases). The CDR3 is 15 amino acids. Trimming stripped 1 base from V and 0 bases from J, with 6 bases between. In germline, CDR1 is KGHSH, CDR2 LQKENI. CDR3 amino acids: CASSPQGTNTGELFF. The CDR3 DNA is TGTGCCAGCTCACCACAGGGGACGAACACCGGGGAGCTGTTTTTT.

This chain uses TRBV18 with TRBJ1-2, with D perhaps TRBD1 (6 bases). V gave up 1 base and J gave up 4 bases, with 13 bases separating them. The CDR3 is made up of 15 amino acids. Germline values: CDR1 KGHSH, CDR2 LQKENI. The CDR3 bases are TGTGCCAGCTCACCACTAACGGCGGACAGCTATGGCTACACCTTC. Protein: CASSPLTADSYGYTF.

CDR3 sequence reads: CASSPTNGNQPQHF. CDR3 coding DNA: TGTGCCAGCAGCCCGACAAACGGCAATCAGCCCCAGCATTTT. V gene TRBV2 combines with J gene TRBJ1-5, with unresolved D. V lost 6 bases and J lost 2, with 11 bases in between. There are 14 residues in the CDR3. From germline, CDR1 is SNHLY and CDR2 FYNNEI.

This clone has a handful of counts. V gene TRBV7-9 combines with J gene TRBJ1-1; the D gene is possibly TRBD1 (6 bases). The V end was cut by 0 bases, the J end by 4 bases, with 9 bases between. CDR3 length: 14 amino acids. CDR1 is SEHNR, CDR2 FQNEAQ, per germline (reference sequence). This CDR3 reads CASSLAVGATEAFF. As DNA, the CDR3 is TGTGCCAGCAGCTTAGCGGTGGGGGCCACTGAAGCTTTCTTT.